Sequencing of this T cell receptor (beta chain) was carried out in a study of OX40 agonist ivuxolimab in advanced cancers. Overall study context: Ivuxolimab doses were 0.01, 0.1, 0.3, 1.5, 3 or 10 mg/kg every 2 weeks.

Only in-frame clones appear in the TCRdb table, and some are missing; sequencing was by immunoSEQ multiplex PCR. The table shows tens of thousands of clones, with around 87% occurring only once. The germline V gene encodes CDR1 SGHRS and CDR2 YFSETQ. V lost 5 bases to trimming and J lost 5 bases, with 28 bases between them. This CDR3 is built from 18 residues. The source was CD4+ or CD8+ T cells sorted from blood, collected in a trial of the OX40 agonist ivuxolimab. The sequence came from an adult with an advanced solid tumor such as melanoma, head and neck, liver or kidney cancer. The chain joins TRBV5-1 to TRBJ2-5; D is ambiguous. In DNA form, the CDR3 reads TGCGCCAGCAGATCGGGCAACCCATCCCGACAAGGGATGGAGACCCAGTACTTC. This sequence encodes CASRSGNPSRQGMETQYF.